This T cell receptor (beta chain) was documented in a study of cytomegalovirus exposure and HLA in healthy donors. Vbeta (60) and Jbeta (13) primers were used in the PCR. TCRdb's table, derived via immunoSEQ multiplex PCR, lists solely in-frame clones and lacks some. This sample has some 180,000 clones, with roughly 13% found just once. The CDR3 runs to 14 residues. V was pared by 3 bases and J by 4 bases, with 13 bases between. Per germline, CDR1 SGHNT and CDR2 YYREEE (reference sequence). This sequence joins TRBV5-4 and TRBJ1-2; no reliable D call. The TCR sequence derives from a man aged 45-60 years in good health and CMV-seropositive. Sequences were obtained from PBMCs. This chain's CDR3 is CASSSGSRAYGYTF. CDR3 bases: TGTGCCAGCAGCTCGGGAAGCCGGGCCTATGGCTACACCTTC.